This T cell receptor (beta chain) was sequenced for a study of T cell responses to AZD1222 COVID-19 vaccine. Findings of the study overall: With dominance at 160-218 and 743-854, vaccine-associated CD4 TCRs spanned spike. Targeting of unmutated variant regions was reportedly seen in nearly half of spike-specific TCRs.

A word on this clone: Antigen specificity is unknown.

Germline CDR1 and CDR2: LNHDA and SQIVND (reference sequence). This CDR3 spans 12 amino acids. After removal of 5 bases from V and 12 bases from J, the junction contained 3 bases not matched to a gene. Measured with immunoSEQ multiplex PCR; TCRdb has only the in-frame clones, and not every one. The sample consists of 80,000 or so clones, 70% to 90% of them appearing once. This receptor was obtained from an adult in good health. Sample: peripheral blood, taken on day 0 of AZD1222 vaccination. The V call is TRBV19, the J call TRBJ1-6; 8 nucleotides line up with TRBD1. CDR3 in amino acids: CASSPTGGPLHF. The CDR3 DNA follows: TGTGCCAGTAGTCCTACAGGGGGACCCCTCCACTTT.